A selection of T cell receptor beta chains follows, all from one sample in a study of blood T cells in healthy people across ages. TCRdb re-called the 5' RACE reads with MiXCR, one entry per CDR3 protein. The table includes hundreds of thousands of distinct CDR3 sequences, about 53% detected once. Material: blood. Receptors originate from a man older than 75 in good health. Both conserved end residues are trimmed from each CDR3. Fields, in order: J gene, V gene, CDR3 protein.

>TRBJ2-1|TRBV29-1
SVTSGINNEQF
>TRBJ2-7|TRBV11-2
ASSPHPPDRSIYEQY
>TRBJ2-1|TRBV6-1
ASIVGTASYNEQF
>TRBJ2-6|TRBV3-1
ASSQSGSGANVLT
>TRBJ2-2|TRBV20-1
SARRSGRVTGELF
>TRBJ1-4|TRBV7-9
ASSLVTGFLF
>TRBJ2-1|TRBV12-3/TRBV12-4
ASSLRGPGSEGEQF
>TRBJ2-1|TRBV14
ASSDRDRGQIYNEQF
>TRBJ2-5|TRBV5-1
ASSYGTSGRGAETQY
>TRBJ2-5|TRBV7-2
ASSLGPYQETQY
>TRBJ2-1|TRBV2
ASSRSSGEGSYNEQF
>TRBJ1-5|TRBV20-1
SARGFSGNQPQH
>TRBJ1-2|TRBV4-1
ASSQITGYPYGYT
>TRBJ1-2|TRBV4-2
ASSLSDSQVYGYT
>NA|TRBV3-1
ASSQGTASWTQY
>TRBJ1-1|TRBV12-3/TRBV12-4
ASNQQGRGGTEAF
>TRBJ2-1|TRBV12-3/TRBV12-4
ASSRDRDYNEQF
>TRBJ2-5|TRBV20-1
SAMDLATSGYEQY
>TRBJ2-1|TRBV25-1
ASSVGGVEQF
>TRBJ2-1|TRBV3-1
ASSPIWERLAGYNEQF
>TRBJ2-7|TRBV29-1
SVVSIEQY
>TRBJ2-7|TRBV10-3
AISDTAGTSVYNEQY
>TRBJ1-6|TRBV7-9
ASSLVTAYNSPLH
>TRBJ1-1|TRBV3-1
ASSLTQGANTEAF
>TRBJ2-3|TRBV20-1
SAKGGPDTQY
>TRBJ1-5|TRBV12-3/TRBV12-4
ASSPRDSGQPQH
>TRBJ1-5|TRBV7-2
ASSYATGGGSNQPQH
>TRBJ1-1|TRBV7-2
ASSFRVGNTEAF
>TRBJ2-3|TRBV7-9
ASSLVPGRADTQY
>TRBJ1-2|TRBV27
ASSPEGQGPDYGYT
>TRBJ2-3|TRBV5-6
ASSSDRAGDTQY
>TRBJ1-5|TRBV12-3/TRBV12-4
ASSLEQRSNQPQH
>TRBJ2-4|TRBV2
ASSTQGRKGNIQY
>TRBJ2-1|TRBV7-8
ASSLLTRNEQF
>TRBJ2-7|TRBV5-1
ASSFLSHSYEQY
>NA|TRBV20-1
SAGIGPKGETQY
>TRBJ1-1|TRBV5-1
ASSLGGGVAEAF